This note documents a single TCR beta chain sequence. Antigen specificity is unknown. The record originates from a study of CD4 T cells in relation to SARS-CoV-2 and coronaviruses. Whole-study context: After less than eleven days of antigen culture, PBMC TCR beta CDR3s were sequenced.

V was cut by 4 bases and J by 5 bases, with 12 bases left in between. The germline gives CDR1 SGDLS, CDR2 YYNGEE. The CDR3 length is 13 residues. Sequenced by immunoSEQ multiplex PCR; TCRdb stores in-frame clones only, minus some. The sample shows around 41,000 clones, 84% of them seen only once. Findings of the study overall: No donor gave both pre-pandemic and post-infection samples.

This chain joins TRBV9 and TRBJ2-5; D remains unclear. The TCR originated in an adult with COVID-19. The sequencing input was naive CD4+ T cells from PBMCs, cultured in vitro. The subset was: naive CD4+ T cells isolated by negative enrichment. As DNA, the CDR3 is TGTGCCAGCAGCTCCACCCCCCTCGAGACCCAGTACTTC. The encoded protein is CASSSTPLETQYF. Looking up the rest from reference TRBV9 and TRBJ2-5 gives the full variable domain: DSGVTQTPKHLITATGQRVTLRCSPRSGDLSVYWYQQSLDQGLQFLIQYYNGEERAKGNILERFSAQQFPDLHSELNLSSLELGDSALYFCASSSTPLETQYFGPGTRLLVL.